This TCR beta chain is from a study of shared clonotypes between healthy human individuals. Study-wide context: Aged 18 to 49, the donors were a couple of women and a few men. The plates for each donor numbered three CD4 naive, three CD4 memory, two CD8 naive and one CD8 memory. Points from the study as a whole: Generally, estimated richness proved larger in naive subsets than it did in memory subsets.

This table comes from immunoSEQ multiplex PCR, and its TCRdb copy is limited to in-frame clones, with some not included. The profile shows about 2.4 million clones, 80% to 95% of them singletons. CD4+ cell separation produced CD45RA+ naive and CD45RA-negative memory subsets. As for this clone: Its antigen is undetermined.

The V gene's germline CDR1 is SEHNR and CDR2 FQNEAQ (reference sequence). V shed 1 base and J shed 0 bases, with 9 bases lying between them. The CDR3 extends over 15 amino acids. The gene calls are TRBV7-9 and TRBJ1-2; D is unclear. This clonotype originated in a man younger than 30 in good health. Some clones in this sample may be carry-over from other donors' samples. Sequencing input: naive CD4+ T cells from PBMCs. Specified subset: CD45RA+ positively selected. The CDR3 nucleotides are TGTGCCAGCAGCTTAGGATTGTCCTCTAACTATGGCTACACCTTC. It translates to CASSLGLSSNYGYTF.